The present T cell receptor (beta chain) was sequenced within a study of shared clonotypes between healthy human individuals. Study-wide findings and caveats: Shared clonotypes across all four donors exceeded non-shared ones in generation probability.

This CDR3 contains 17 residues. In germline, CDR1 is SGHRS, CDR2 YFSETQ. Trimming removed 0 bases from V and 1 base from J; junction bases left unmatched: 8. Only CD45RO-negative cells positively selected for CCR7 counted as naive CD8 cells, so terminally differentiated effector memory CD45RA+ cells were excluded. Remarks on this clone: What it recognizes is unknown.

Repertoires were generated with immunoSEQ multiplex PCR, while TCRdb's copy carries only in-frame clones and drops some. The sample lists fewer than 1 million clones, roughly 96% occurring once. Sequenced input: naive CD8+ T cells sorted from blood. The V call is TRBV5-1, the J call TRBJ2-7, with 9 bases that match TRBD1. The receptor's source is a man aged 30 to 39 in good health. CDR3 sequence reads: CASSLGTGTGISYEQYF. For the CDR3, the DNA is TGCGCCAGCAGCTTGGGTACCGGGACAGGGATTTCCTACGAGCAGTACTTC.